This TCR beta chain appears in the sequencing data of a study of T-cell reconstitution after alpha-beta-depleted transplantation in children. General study findings and limits: After transplant, high TCRbeta diversity at day 60 in some patients arose from surviving recipient T cells and thymic progenitors. Reportedly, alpha-beta T cells present about two months post-transplant originated from several hundred expanded clones of graft origin.

This CDR3 spans 17 amino acids. Germline-derived CDR1 and CDR2 are SQVTM and ANQGSEA. V gave up 0 bases and J gave up 5 bases, with 20 bases separating them. This sample's TCRbeta library carried unique molecular identifier barcodes. Each CDR3 protein is one row after TCRdb ran MiXCR on the PCR reads. Of fewer than 550,000 distinct CDR3 sequences listed, roughly 11% were seen once; the top ten hold 14%. Comments on this clonotype: The target antigen is unknown.

The rearrangement uses TRBV29-1 and TRBJ2-1, with D maybe TRBD2 (7 bases). Sequencing was performed on PBMCs, mostly from graft donor cells, taken 180 days after TCRalphabeta/CD19-depleted stem cell transplant. The TCR was taken from a female patient aged 2-10 years who had a stem cell transplant for aplastic anemia, so the T cells may come from the graft donor. CDR3 loop: CSVEDRGGLRNDNEQFF. The CDR3 nucleotides read TGCAGCGTTGAAGATAGGGGGGGCCTAAGGAATGACAATGAGCAGTTCTTC.